The rows below give T cell receptor beta chains drawn from one sample of a study of PD-1 blockade in classical Hodgkin lymphoma. Generated by immunoSEQ multiplex PCR, the TCRdb table keeps only in-frame clones and is missing some. The sample contains approximately 29,000 clones, about 80% of which appear only once. This specimen was peripheral blood mononuclear cells (PBMCs), taken before the fourth cycle of nivolumab. These receptors all stem from a human donor with classical Hodgkin lymphoma. Each CDR3 is given with its conserved first and last residue. A D gene is named only where the DNA matches it firmly. Rows may omit the clone size; those that give it use once, few, many or a size class.

abundance: once; d_gene: -; j_gene: TRBJ1-1; v_gene: TRBV7-9; CDR3nt: TGTGCCAGCAGCTTACGGAACTTCATGAACACTGAAGCTTTCTTT; CDR3aa: CASSLRNFMNTEAFF
abundance: few; d_gene: -; j_gene: TRBJ2-3; v_gene: TRBV5-4; CDR3nt: TGTGCCAGCAGCTCGGACGCGGGGGCGAACACAGATACGCAGTATTTT; CDR3aa: CASSSDAGANTDTQYF
abundance: -; d_gene: TRBD1; j_gene: TRBJ2-7; v_gene: TRBV4-1; CDR3nt: TGCGCCAGCAGCCAAAACAGGGGCCACGAGCAGTACTTC; CDR3aa: CASSQNRGHEQYF
abundance: -; d_gene: TRBD2; j_gene: TRBJ2-3; v_gene: TRBV9; CDR3nt: TGTGCCAGCGGACTAGACCCCAGAACAGATACGCAGTATTTT; CDR3aa: CASGLDPRTDTQYF
abundance: -; d_gene: -; j_gene: TRBJ2-1; v_gene: TRBV28; CDR3nt: TGTGCCAGCAGGCGGATGATTAACCAGTTCTTC; CDR3aa: CASRRMINQFF
abundance: -; d_gene: -; j_gene: TRBJ2-3; v_gene: TRBV7-6; CDR3nt: TGTGCCAGCAGCTCCAATGAGGGAGATACGCAGTATTTT; CDR3aa: CASSSNEGDTQYF
abundance: once; d_gene: -; j_gene: TRBJ1-2; v_gene: TRBV6-5; CDR3nt: TGTGCCAGCAATGCACAAGGAGGCGGCTATGGCTACACCTTC; CDR3aa: CASNAQGGGYGYTF
abundance: -; d_gene: -; j_gene: TRBJ2-4; v_gene: TRBV19; CDR3nt: TGTGCCAGTAGTATAGAATTTGGCAGGGCAAACATTCAGTACTTC; CDR3aa: CASSIEFGRANIQYF
abundance: -; d_gene: -; j_gene: TRBJ2-1; v_gene: TRBV11-2; CDR3nt: TGTGCCAGCAGCTTAGGGGATTACAATGAGCAGTTCTTC; CDR3aa: CASSLGDYNEQFF
abundance: -; d_gene: -; j_gene: TRBJ1-5; v_gene: TRBV9; CDR3nt: TGTGCCAGCAGCGTAGGCCCCGGTCGGCAGCCCCAGCATTTT; CDR3aa: CASSVGPGRQPQHF
abundance: -; d_gene: TRBD2; j_gene: TRBJ2-1; v_gene: TRBV12-5; CDR3nt: TGTGCTAGTGGTTTCGGTAGCGGGTTGGCGGGCAATGAGCAGTTCTTC; CDR3aa: CASGFGSGLAGNEQFF
abundance: -; d_gene: -; j_gene: TRBJ2-3; v_gene: TRBV7-7; CDR3nt: TGTGCCAGCAGCTTAGCGGGCTCGGATACGCAGTATTTT; CDR3aa: CASSLAGSDTQYF
abundance: -; d_gene: -; j_gene: TRBJ1-2; v_gene: TRBV6-1; CDR3nt: TGTGCCAGCAGTGAATTTGCCAGTCCCTATGGCTACACCTTC; CDR3aa: CASSEFASPYGYTF
abundance: once; d_gene: -; j_gene: TRBJ1-1; v_gene: TRBV11-3; CDR3nt: TGTGCCAGCACCTCGAACACTGAAGCTTTCTTT; CDR3aa: CASTSNTEAFF
abundance: -; d_gene: TRBD1; j_gene: TRBJ1-4; v_gene: TRBV19; CDR3nt: TGTGCCAGTAGGGGACAGGAAAAACTGTTTTTT; CDR3aa: CASRGQEKLFF
abundance: -; d_gene: TRBD1; j_gene: TRBJ2-7; v_gene: TRBV10-3; CDR3nt: TGTGCCATCAGTGAGCAGGGGGCCTCATACGAGCAGTACTTC; CDR3aa: CAISEQGASYEQYF
abundance: -; d_gene: -; j_gene: TRBJ1-6; v_gene: TRBV5-4; CDR3nt: TGTGCCAGCAGCTTGAAGCAGGGGAATTCACCCCTCCACTTT; CDR3aa: CASSLKQGNSPLHF
abundance: few; d_gene: -; j_gene: TRBJ1-2; v_gene: TRBV28; CDR3nt: TGTGCCAGCAGGGGAGCACTGTATTATGGCTACACCTTC; CDR3aa: CASRGALYYGYTF
abundance: -; d_gene: TRBD2; j_gene: TRBJ2-3; v_gene: TRBV6-1; CDR3nt: TGTGCCAGCAGTGATGTCCTAGCGGGGGGGTCAGATACGCAGTATTTT; CDR3aa: CASSDVLAGGSDTQYF
abundance: -; d_gene: -; j_gene: TRBJ1-3; v_gene: TRBV11-2; CDR3nt: TGTGCCAGCAGCTTAGATACCCGACAGGGAAACACCATATATTTT; CDR3aa: CASSLDTRQGNTIYF
abundance: -; d_gene: -; j_gene: TRBJ2-2; v_gene: TRBV11-3; CDR3nt: TGTGCCAGCAGCTTAGGAATAGGGGACACCGGGGAGCTGTTTTTT; CDR3aa: CASSLGIGDTGELFF
abundance: -; d_gene: TRBD1; j_gene: TRBJ2-7; v_gene: TRBV7-3; CDR3nt: TGTGCCAGCAGCTTACGACAGGGGCCCAGCTACGAGCAGTACTTC; CDR3aa: CASSLRQGPSYEQYF
abundance: -; d_gene: -; j_gene: TRBJ2-3; v_gene: TRBV20-1; CDR3nt: TGCAGTGCTAGAGTCTTAGATACGCAGTATTTT; CDR3aa: CSARVLDTQYF
abundance: -; d_gene: TRBD2; j_gene: TRBJ2-3; v_gene: TRBV9; CDR3nt: TGTGCCAGCACGACTAGCGGGGGAAATACGCAGTATTTT; CDR3aa: CASTTSGGNTQYF
abundance: -; d_gene: -; j_gene: TRBJ1-2; v_gene: TRBV7-9; CDR3nt: TGTGCCAGCGGGTGGGGACCGACCTATGGCTACACCTTC; CDR3aa: CASGWGPTYGYTF
abundance: -; d_gene: -; j_gene: TRBJ1-5; v_gene: TRBV4-2; CDR3nt: TGTGCCAGCAGCCAAGAGGACGGCTTATTCAATCAGCCCCAGCATTTT; CDR3aa: CASSQEDGLFNQPQHF
abundance: -; d_gene: -; j_gene: TRBJ1-5; v_gene: TRBV15; CDR3nt: TGTGCCACCAGCATGGGGGCAGGGTTTAATCAGCCCCAGCATTTT; CDR3aa: CATSMGAGFNQPQHF
abundance: -; d_gene: -; j_gene: TRBJ2-3; v_gene: TRBV5-6; CDR3nt: TGTGCCAGCAGCCCCGGAGGATGGGCGGGGTCCACAGATACGCAGTATTTT; CDR3aa: CASSPGGWAGSTDTQYF
abundance: -; d_gene: -; j_gene: TRBJ2-5; v_gene: TRBV9; CDR3nt: TGTGCCAGCAGCACCGCCCCGGACAACCCCCCCTCCCTCACTCAAGAGACCCAGTACTTC; CDR3aa: CASSTAPDNPPSLTQETQYF
abundance: -; d_gene: -; j_gene: TRBJ1-1; v_gene: TRBV10-1; CDR3nt: TGCGCCAGCCTGAACACTGAAGCTTTCTTT; CDR3aa: CASLNTEAFF
abundance: -; d_gene: -; j_gene: TRBJ1-1; v_gene: TRBV19; CDR3nt: TGTGCCAGTAGTATTCTCCAGGGAACGGCTGAAGCTTTCTTT; CDR3aa: CASSILQGTAEAFF
abundance: -; d_gene: TRBD1; j_gene: TRBJ1-3; v_gene: TRBV5-1; CDR3nt: TGCGCCAGCAGCGCGGGACAGAGCTCTGGAAACACCATATATTTT; CDR3aa: CASSAGQSSGNTIYF
abundance: few; d_gene: -; j_gene: TRBJ2-7; v_gene: TRBV4-1; CDR3nt: TGCGCCAGCAGCCCTCAGGGCGGGCGCACCTACGAGCAGTACTTC; CDR3aa: CASSPQGGRTYEQYF
abundance: -; d_gene: TRBD2; j_gene: TRBJ2-1; v_gene: TRBV7-2; CDR3nt: TGTGCCAGCAGCTTCCTAGCGGGGGGGGGCTACAATGAGCAGTTCTTC; CDR3aa: CASSFLAGGGYNEQFF
abundance: -; d_gene: -; j_gene: TRBJ2-5; v_gene: TRBV14; CDR3nt: TGTGCCAGCAGCCGGACAGCTGGGGTGGACAGCTACCAAGAGACCCAGTACTTC; CDR3aa: CASSRTAGVDSYQETQYF
abundance: -; d_gene: -; j_gene: TRBJ1-5; v_gene: TRBV30; CDR3nt: TGTGCCTGGAGGGGGGATAATAGCAATCAGCCCCAGCATTTT; CDR3aa: CAWRGDNSNQPQHF